This TCR beta chain was documented in a study of blood T cell repertoires in COVID-19. Across the study: COVID-19 samples from acute and convalescent phases originated in the United States, Italy and Spain. T cells, B-cell-depleted T cells, or PBMCs provided the cDNA or gDNA that served as material.

In the source study's methods: How many nucleated cells were present was estimated from reference gene primer amplification. The data were produced by immunoSEQ multiplex PCR, yet TCRdb's version contains in-frame clones alone and is incomplete. The V and J calls and clone size come from that table; D and trimming were worked out from the DNA. The data contain under 200,000 clones, about 89% of them seen just once; the ten biggest clones take up roughly 3.5%. After removal of 7 bases from V and 4 bases from J, the junction contained 7 bases not matched to a gene. The germline gives CDR1 KGHDR, CDR2 SFDVKD. This CDR3 comprises 14 residues.

The TCR comes from a man between 70 and 80 years old with acute or convalescent COVID-19. Sequencing input: peripheral blood. The chain couples TRBV24-1 to TRBJ2-7, with TRBD1 matching over 9 bases. CDR3 protein: CATRRGQGTYEQYF. CDR3 bases: TGTGCCACCAGGAGGGGACAGGGAACATACGAGCAGTACTTC.